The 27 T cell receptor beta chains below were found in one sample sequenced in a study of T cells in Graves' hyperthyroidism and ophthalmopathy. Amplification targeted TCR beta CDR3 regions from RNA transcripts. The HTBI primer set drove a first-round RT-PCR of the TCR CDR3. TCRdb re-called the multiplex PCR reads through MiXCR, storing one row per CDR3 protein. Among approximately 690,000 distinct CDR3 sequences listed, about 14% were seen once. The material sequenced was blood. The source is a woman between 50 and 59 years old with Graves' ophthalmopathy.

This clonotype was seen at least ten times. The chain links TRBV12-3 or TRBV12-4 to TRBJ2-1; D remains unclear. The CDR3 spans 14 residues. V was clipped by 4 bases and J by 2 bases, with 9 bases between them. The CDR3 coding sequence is TGTGCCAGCAGTTCCCAGGCTACCTACAATGAGCAGTTCTTC. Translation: CASSSQATYNEQFF.

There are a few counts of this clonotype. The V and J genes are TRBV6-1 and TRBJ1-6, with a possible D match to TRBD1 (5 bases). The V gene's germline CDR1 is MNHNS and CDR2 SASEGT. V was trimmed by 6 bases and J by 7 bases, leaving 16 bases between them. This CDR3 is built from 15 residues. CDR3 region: CASSQRGGENSPLHF. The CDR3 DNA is TGTGCCAGCAGCCAACGGGGGGGAGAGAATTCACCCCTCCACTTT.

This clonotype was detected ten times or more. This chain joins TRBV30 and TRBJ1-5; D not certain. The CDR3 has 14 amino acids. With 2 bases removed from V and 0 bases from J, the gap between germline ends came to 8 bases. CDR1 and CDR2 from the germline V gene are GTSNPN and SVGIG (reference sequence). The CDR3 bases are TGTGCCTGGAGTTTATCTAATAGCAATCAGCCCCAGCATTTT. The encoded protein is CAWSLSNSNQPQHF. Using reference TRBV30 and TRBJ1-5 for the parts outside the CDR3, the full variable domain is SQTIHQWPATLVQPVGSPLSLECTVEGTSNPNLYWYRQAAGRGLQLLFYSVGIGQISSEVPQNLSASRPQDRQFILSSKKLLLSDSGFYLCAWSLSNSNQPQHFGDGTRLSIL.

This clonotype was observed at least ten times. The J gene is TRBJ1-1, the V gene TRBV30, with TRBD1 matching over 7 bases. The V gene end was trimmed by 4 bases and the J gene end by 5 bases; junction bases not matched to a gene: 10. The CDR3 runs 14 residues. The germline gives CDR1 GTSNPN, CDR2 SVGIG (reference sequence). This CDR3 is CAWKRKGARTEAFF. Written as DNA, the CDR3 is TGTGCCTGGAAAAGGAAGGGGGCACGGACTGAAGCTTTCTTT.

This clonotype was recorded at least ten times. The CDR3 reads CASALAGLTDTQYF. The CDR3 nucleotides are TGTGCTAGCGCCCTAGCGGGGCTCACAGATACGCAGTATTTT. V gene TRBV7-7 combines with J gene TRBJ2-3, with 9 bases identical to TRBD2. The germline CDR1 and CDR2 sequences are SSHAT and FNYEAQ (reference sequence). The CDR3 has 14 residues.

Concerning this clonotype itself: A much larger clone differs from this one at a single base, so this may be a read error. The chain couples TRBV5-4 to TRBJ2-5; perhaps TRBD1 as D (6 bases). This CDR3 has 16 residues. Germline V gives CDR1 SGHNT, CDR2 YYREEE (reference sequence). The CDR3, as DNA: TGTGCCGGCAGCTTGGCTAGGGACATGACACAAGAGACCCAGTACTTC. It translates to CAGSLARDMTQETQYF.

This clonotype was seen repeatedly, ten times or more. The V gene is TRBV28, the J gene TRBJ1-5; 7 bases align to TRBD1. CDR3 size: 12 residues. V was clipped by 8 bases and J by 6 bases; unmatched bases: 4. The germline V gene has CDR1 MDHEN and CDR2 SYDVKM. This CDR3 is CASETGSQPQHF. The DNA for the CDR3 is TGTGCCAGCGAGACAGGGAGTCAGCCCCAGCATTTT.

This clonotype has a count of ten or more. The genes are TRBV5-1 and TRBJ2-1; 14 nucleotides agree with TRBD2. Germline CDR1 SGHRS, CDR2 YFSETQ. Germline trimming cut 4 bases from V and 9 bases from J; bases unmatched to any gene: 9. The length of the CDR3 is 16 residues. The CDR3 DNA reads TGCGCCAGCAGCCTCAGACTAGCGGGAGGGCCAGGTGAGCAGTTCTTC. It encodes CASSLRLAGGPGEQFF. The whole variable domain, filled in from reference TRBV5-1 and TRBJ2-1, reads KAGVTQTPRYLIKTRGQQVTLSCSPISGHRSVSWYQQTPGQGLQFLFEYFSETQRNKGNFPGRFSGRQFSNSRSEMNVSTLELGDSALYLCASSLRLAGGPGEQFFGPGTRLTVL.

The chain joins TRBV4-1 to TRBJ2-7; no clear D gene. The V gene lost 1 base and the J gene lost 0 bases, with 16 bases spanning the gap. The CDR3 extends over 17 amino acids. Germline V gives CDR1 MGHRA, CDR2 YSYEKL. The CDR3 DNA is TGCGCCAGCAGCCAAGGCGCCCGGGTTCTAAGCTCCTACGAGCAGTACTTC. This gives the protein CASSQGARVLSSYEQYF.

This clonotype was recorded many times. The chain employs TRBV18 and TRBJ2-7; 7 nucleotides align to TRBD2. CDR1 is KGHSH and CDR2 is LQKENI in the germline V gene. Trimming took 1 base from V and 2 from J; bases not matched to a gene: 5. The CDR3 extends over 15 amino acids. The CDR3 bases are TGTGCCAGCTCACCACTGATAAGCGGGACCTACGAGCAGTACTTC. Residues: CASSPLISGTYEQYF. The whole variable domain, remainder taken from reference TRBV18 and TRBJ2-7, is NAGVMQNPRHLVRRRGQEARLRCSPMKGHSHVYWYRQLPEEGLKFMVYLQKENIIDESGMPKERFSAEFPKEGPSILRIQQVVRGDSAAYFCASSPLISGTYEQYFGPGTRLTVT.

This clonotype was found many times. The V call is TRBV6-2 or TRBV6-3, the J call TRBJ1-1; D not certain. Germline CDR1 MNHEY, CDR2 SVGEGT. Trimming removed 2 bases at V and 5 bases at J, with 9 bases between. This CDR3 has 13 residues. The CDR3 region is CASSYGFWTEAFF. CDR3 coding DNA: TGTGCCAGCAGTTACGGGTTTTGGACTGAAGCTTTCTTT.

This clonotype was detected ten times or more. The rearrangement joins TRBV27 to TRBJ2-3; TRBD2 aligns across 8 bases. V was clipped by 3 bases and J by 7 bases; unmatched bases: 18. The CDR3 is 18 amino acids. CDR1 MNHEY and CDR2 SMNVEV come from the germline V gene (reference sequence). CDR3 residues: CASSFSSGTRASPHTQYF. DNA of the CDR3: TGTGCCAGCAGTTTTTCTTCCGGGACTAGAGCTTCTCCACATACGCAGTATTTT.

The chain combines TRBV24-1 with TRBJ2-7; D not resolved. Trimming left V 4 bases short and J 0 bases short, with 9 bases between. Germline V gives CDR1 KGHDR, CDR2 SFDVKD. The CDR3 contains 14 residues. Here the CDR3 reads CATSEGPGSYEQYF. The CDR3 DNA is TGTGCCACCAGTGAAGGACCGGGCTCCTACGAGCAGTACTTC.

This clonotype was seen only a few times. CDR3 sequence (DNA): TGTGCCAGCAGCTTGGCTGGACAGCCCTTTATGAACACTGAAGCTTTCTTT. Translation: CASSLAGQPFMNTEAFF. This chain connects TRBV5-6 to TRBJ1-1, with D perhaps matching TRBD1 (6 bases). This CDR3 contains 17 residues. Germline lookup yields CDR1 SGHDT and CDR2 YYEEEE. Trimming removed 0 bases at V and 0 bases at J, with 15 bases between. The variable domain in full, with the rest retrieved from reference TRBV5-6 and TRBJ1-1, is DAGVTQSPTHLIKTRGQQVTLRCSPKSGHDTVSWYQQALGQGPQFIFQYYEEEERQRGNFPDRFSGHQFPNYSSELNVNALLLGDSALYLCASSLAGQPFMNTEAFFGQGTRLTVV.

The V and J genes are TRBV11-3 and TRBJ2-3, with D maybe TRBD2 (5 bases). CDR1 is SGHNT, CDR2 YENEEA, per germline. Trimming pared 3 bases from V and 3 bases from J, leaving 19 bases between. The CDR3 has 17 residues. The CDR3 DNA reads TGTGCCAGCAGCTTGGCTTTTGAGAGAGGGCGGACAGATACGCAGTATTTT. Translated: CASSLAFERGRTDTQYF.

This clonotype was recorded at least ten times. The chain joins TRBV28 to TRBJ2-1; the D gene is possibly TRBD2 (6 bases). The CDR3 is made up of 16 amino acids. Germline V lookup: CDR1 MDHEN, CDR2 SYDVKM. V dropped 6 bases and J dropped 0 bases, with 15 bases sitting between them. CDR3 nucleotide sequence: TGTGCCAGCAGCCCAATAGCGGTCGGCTCCTACAATGAGCAGTTCTTC. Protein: CASSPIAVGSYNEQFF.

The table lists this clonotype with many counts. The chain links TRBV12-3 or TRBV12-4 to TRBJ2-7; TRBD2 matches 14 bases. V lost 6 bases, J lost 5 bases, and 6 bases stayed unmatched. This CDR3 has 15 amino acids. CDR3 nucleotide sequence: TGTGCCAGCAGCCATGAGACTAGCGGGAGGGACGAGCAGTACTTC. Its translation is CASSHETSGRDEQYF.

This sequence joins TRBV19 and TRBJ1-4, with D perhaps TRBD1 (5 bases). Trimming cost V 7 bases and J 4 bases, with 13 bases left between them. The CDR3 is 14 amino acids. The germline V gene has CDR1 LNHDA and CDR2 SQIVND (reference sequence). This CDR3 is CASTRAGINEKLFF. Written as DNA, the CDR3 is TGTGCCAGTACACGGGCAGGGATTAATGAAAAACTGTTTTTT.

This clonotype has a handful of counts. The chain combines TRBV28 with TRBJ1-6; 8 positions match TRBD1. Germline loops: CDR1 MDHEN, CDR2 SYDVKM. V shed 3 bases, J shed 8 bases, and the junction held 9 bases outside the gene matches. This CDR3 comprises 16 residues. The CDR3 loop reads CASSLVQGANYSPLHF. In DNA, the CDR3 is TGTGCCAGCAGTTTGGTCCAGGGGGCGAATTATTCACCCCTCCACTTT.

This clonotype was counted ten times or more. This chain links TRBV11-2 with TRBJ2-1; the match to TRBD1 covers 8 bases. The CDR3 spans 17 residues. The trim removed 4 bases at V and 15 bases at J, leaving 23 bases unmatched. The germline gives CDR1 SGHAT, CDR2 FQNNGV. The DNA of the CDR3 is TGTGCCAGCAGCTCAGAAAGGGACAGGTGGAAGGCTAAGGAACTGTTCTTC. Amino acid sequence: CASSSERDRWKAKELFF.

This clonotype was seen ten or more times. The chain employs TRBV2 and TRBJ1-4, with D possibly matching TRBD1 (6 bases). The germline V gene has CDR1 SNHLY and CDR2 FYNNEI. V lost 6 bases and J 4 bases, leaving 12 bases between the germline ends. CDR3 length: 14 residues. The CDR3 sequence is CASRSGTHNEKLFF. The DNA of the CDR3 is TGTGCCAGCAGATCCGGGACACATAATGAAAAACTGTTTTTT. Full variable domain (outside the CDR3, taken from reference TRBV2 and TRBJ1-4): EPEVTQTPSHQVTQMGQEVILRCVPISNHLYFYWYRQILGQKVEFLVSFYNNEISEKSEIFDDQFSVERPDGSNFTLKIRSTKLEDSAMYFCASRSGTHNEKLFFGSGTQLSVL.

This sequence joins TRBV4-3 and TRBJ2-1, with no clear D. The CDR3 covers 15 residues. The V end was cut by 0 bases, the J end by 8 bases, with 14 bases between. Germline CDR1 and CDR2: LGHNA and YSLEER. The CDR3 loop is CASSQDRVASHEQFF. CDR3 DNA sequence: TGCGCCAGCAGCCAAGATAGGGTAGCCTCGCATGAGCAGTTCTTC.

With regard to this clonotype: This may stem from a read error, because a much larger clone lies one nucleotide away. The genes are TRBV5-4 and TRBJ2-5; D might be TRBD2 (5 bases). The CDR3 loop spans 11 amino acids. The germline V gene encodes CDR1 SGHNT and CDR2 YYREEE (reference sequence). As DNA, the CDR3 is TGTGCCCGCAGCTGGAGCGGGACCCAGTACTTC. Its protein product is CARSWSGTQYF. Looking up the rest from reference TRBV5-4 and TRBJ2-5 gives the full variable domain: ETGVTQSPTHLIKTRGQQVTLRCSSQSGHNTVSWYQQALGQGPQFIFQYYREEENGRGNFPPRFSGLQFPNYSSELNVNALELDDSALYLCARSWSGTQYFGPGTRLLVL.

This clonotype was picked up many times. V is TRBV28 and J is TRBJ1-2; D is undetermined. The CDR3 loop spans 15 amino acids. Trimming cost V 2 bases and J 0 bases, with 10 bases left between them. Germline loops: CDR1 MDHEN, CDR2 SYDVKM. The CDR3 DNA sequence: TGTGCCAGCAGTTTAACGGCAGTAGCTAACTATGGCTACACCTTC. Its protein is CASSLTAVANYGYTF.

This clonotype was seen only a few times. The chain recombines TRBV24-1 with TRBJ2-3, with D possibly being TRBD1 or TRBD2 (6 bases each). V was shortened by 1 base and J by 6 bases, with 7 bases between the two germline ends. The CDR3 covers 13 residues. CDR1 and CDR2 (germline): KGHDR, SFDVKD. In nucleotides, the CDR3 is TGTGCCACCAGTGATTTCGGGGGCGATACGCAGTATTTT. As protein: CATSDFGGDTQYF.

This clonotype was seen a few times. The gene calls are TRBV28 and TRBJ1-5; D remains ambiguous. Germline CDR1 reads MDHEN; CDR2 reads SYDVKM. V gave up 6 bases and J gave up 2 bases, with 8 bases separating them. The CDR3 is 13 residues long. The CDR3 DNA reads TGTGCCAGCAGAAATGCAGGCAATCAGCCCCAGCATTTT. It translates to CASRNAGNQPQHF. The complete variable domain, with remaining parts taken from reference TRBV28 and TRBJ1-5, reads DVKVTQSSRYLVKRTGEKVFLECVQDMDHENMFWYRQDPGLGLRLIYFSYDVKMKEKGDIPEGYSVSREKKERFSLILESASTNQTSMYLCASRNAGNQPQHFGDGTRLSIL.

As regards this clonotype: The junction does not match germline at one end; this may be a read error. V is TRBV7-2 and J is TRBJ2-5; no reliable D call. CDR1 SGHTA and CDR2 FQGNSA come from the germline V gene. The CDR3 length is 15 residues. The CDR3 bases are TGTGTCAGCAGCTTAATGACGTACTCGACCGGTGGCCAGTACTTC. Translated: CVSSLMTYSTGGQYF.